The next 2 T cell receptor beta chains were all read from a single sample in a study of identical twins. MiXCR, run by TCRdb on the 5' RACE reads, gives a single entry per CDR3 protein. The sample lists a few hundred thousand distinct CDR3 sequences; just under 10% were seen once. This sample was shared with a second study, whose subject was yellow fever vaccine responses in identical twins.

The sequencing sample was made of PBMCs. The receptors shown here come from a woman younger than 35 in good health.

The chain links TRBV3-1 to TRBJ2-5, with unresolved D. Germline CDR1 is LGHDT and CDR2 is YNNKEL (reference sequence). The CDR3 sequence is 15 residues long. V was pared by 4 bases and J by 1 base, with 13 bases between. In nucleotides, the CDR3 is TGTGCCAGCAGCCGGTCTAGGACGCCCCAAGAGACCCAGTACTTC. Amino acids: CASSRSRTPQETQYF.

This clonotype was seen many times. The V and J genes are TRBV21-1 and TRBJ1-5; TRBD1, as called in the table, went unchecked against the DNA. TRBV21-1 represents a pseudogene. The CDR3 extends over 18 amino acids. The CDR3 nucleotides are TGTGCCAGCAGCAATCGGGACAGGGTCTTTTCCCCATGCCAGCCCCAGCATTTT. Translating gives CASSNRDRVFSPCQPQHF.